This T cell receptor beta chain was retrieved from a study of beta chain features in type 1 diabetes. Study-wide context: Healthy donors resembled patients in age, gender and cell yields. General study findings and limits: Fewer junction insertions and more nucleotide deletions appeared in type 1 diabetes patients. Type 1 diabetes patients had moderately but significantly shorter TCRB CDR3s in all four CD4+ subsets. Within the patient group, naive, central memory and Treg TCRB repertoires appeared more similar to each other than within healthy donors.

The V end was cut by 3 bases, the J end by 3 bases, with 15 bases between. Germline V gene data show CDR1 as SGHRS and CDR2 as YFSETQ. This CDR3 contains 15 residues. A heparinised blood draw that averaged around 100 mL was obtained once from each donor. About this clone itself: Antigen specificity is unknown.

Of the isolated RNA, all was reverse transcribed, and so the sequenced material was expressed TCRB transcripts. Profiling relied on immunoSEQ multiplex PCR, and the TCRdb table lists in-frame clones only, not all of them. The table includes 200,000 to 250,000 clones, 14% detected once. The sequence derives from a man aged 25 to 40 with type 1 diabetes. The gene calls are TRBV5-1 and TRBJ1-1, with D tentatively TRBD1 (5 bases). The sample was naive CD4+ T cells from blood. CDR3 in amino acids: CASSSNQGTDTEAFF. The CDR3 coding sequence is TGCGCCAGCAGCTCCAATCAGGGAACGGACACTGAAGCTTTCTTT.